A selection of T cell receptor beta chains follows, all from one sample in a study of T cell responses to AZD1222 COVID-19 vaccine. Here immunoSEQ multiplex PCR was the method, and the copy in TCRdb shows in-frame clones only, minus some. Of 150,000 or so clones in the sample, about 92% were seen once. The sample in question was peripheral blood, obtained on day 0 of AZD1222 vaccination. The receptors here all came from an adult in good health. CDR3s leave out the opening cysteine and the closing phenylalanine or tryptophan.

TRBV13,TRBJ2-1,ASSSGRDGNEQF
TRBV15,TRBJ2-2,ATSNSRGEGELF
TRBV9,TRBJ2-1,ASSVVASGGASSYNEQF
TRBV29-1,TRBJ1-1,SVEEQGSEAF
TRBV2,TRBJ1-2,ASSERLLGGT
TRBV28,TRBJ2-2,ASSSPGTEPGELF
TRBV27,TRBJ2-7,EGQSSSYEQY
TRBV12-3/TRBV12-4,TRBJ1-2,ASSLGNPGGYT
TRBV24-1,TRBJ2-1,ATNFPGGSYNEQF
TRBV5-1,TRBJ1-2,ASSLAEAAGDYT
TRBV12-2,TRBJ1-5,ASRRPATHSNQPQH
TRBV5-1,TRBJ1-2,ASSLRAGGDYGYT
TRBV11-2,TRBJ2-2,ASSLSDSGGTGELF
TRBV5-1,TRBJ1-4,ASSIGRGDEKLF
TRBV7-9,TRBJ1-1,ASSLRSVGTEAF
TRBV15,TRBJ2-3,ATSRDWLAGEDTQY
TRBV9,TRBJ2-1,ASSVDGGRWNEQF
TRBV27,TRBJ2-1,ASSLQGGGNEQF
TRBV2,TRBJ2-7,ASSEASGTGRYEQY
TRBV9,TRBJ2-7,ASSVEPSGAYEQY
TRBV7-9,TRBJ1-6,ASSLQGVVPGSPLH
TRBV4-1,TRBJ1-5,ASSHPGSRQPQH
TRBV9,TRBJ2-3,ASSVAPGGGTDTQY
TRBV11-2,TRBJ1-1,ASSPRNPVLPGTGIEAF
TRBV27,TRBJ1-1,ASSYRGLVGTEAF
TRBV4-1,TRBJ2-2,ASSQPRAGLRELF
TRBV11-2,TRBJ2-7,ASSLERSGEQY
TRBV6-6,TRBJ1-1,ASSNDRVRTEAF
TRBV9,TRBJ1-1,ASSSLGTGEAF
TRBV28,TRBJ1-1,ASRPTGPHFGGTEAF
TRBV7-9,TRBJ1-1,ASSFRGNTEAF
TRBV12-3/TRBV12-4,TRBJ1-4,ASGWPEKLF
TRBV5-4,TRBJ2-4,ASSRGQGLVKNIQY
TRBV5-1,TRBJ2-7,ASSLGGRDSYEQY
TRBV6-1,TRBJ1-6,ASSELGDNSPLH
TRBV30,TRBJ1-1,AWGHNTEAF
TRBV29-1,TRBJ1-1,SVDGLGGGGHTEAF
TRBV5-5,TRBJ2-5,ASSSESAWTGGWETQY
TRBV18,TRBJ2-1,ASSPSLAGVSYNEQF
TRBV11-2,TRBJ2-5,ASSLGPKVD
TRBV6-5,TRBJ1-2,ASSSDRGLYGYT
TRBV6-5,TRBJ2-5,ASSSGVQTQY
TRBV9,TRBJ1-1,ASSVARDRDTEAF
TRBV27,TRBJ1-1,ASSLPSGEPIWNTEAF
TRBV7-6,TRBJ1-6,ASSPNRDRLSNSPLH
TRBV14,TRBJ1-1,ASSLPTGTTEAF
TRBV7-2,TRBJ2-5,ASSLDRARETQY
TRBV6-5,TRBJ2-2,ASLPRGNGELF
TRBV15,TRBJ1-1,ATRHGQGNTEAF
TRBV7-2,TRBJ2-5,ASRLGLGETQY
TRBV7-2,TRBJ1-6,ASSPKGQGSSPLH
TRBV5-1,TRBJ2-5,ASSEGASPETQY
TRBV2,TRBJ1-5,ASSESGGKSSNQPQH
TRBV28,TRBJ2-3,ASSLSWGRAEDTQY
TRBV11-2,TRBJ2-7,ASSLERQSHEQY
TRBV11-1,TRBJ2-6,ASSFGRYSGANVLT
TRBV6-5,TRBJ2-7,ASIGTPSPYEQY